This T cell receptor beta chain stems from a study of cytomegalovirus exposure and HLA in healthy donors. Points from the study as a whole: Upon later analysis, HLA-associated TCR beta chains proved more clonally expanded than other, equally common chains. Later findings reportedly placed an Asian-associated ancestry cluster below the approximately 670-donor mean for N-insertions.

The PCR employed 60 Vbeta primers together with 13 Jbeta primers. Method: immunoSEQ multiplex PCR; TCRdb's copy keeps in-frame clones and lacks some. This sample yields 150,000 to 200,000 clones, of which less than 80% are seen a single time; less than 3% belongs to the top ten. This CDR3 is 15 amino acids long. The V end lost 6 bases, the J end lost 0 bases, and 9 bases lay between the germline ends. Germline CDR1 MNHEY, CDR2 SMNVEV (reference sequence). This clone has only a few counts. The antigen is unknown. The sequenced sample consisted of PBMCs. The rearrangement joins TRBV27 to TRBJ1-6; perhaps TRBD1 as D (6 bases). The receptor was isolated from a man in his forties in good health and CMV-seronegative. Here the CDR3 reads CASSRGSSYNSPLHF. For the CDR3, the DNA is TGTGCCAGCAGCAGGGGAAGCTCCTATAATTCACCCCTCCACTTT.